This T cell receptor (beta chain) was profiled in a study of naive and memory T cell subsets. Findings of the study overall: A few larger clonotypes appeared in naive repertoires, especially CD8, possibly memory cells re-expressing CD45RA. From naive to CM, EM and EMRA, diversity decreased and Gini increased.

This clonotype was detected many times. Its antigen remains unknown. Four subsets defined by CD45RA and CD27 were sorted after CD3, CD4, CD8 and live/dead staining. V gave up 6 bases and J gave up 2 bases, with 17 bases separating them. Germline-derived CDR1 and CDR2 are MNHEY and SMNVEV (reference sequence). The CDR3 runs 15 residues. Both TRBC1 and TRBC2 were covered by a beta constant-region primer of two equimolar oligonucleotides. Ligated cDNA was amplified by four rounds of PCR with nested alpha and beta constant-region primers and SP2. The cDNA 3' end received a ligated single-stranded oligonucleotide carrying the SP2 primer and a 12-nucleotide UMI. TCRdb analysed the UMI-ligation and nested PCR reads with MiXCR anew, one entry per CDR3 protein. Of roughly 100,000 distinct CDR3 sequences listed, about 11% were seen once; the top ten hold around 0.13%.

Sequenced input: naive CD4+ T cells from blood. This chain links TRBV27 with TRBJ2-7, with a weak D call TRBD2 (5 bases). This clonotype originated in a human donor in good health. The CDR3 loop reads CASRGAGPPTYEQYF. The CDR3 nucleotides are TGTGCCAGCAGAGGTGCGGGTCCCCCTACCTACGAGCAGTACTTC.